Sequencing of this T cell receptor beta chain was carried out in a study of post-analysis software for immune sequencing data. Study-level background: Relapsing-remitting, secondary progressive and progressive-relapsing forms of multiple sclerosis all featured among disease courses.

CDR3 length equals 15 residues. CDR1 LGHDT and CDR2 YNNKEL come from the germline V gene (reference sequence). The junction had 7 bases not matched to a gene; V was cut back by 1 base and J by 6 bases. This clonotype has just a few counts. The target antigen is unknown. Study-level findings and limits: When the samples were clustered directly with F measure, those that had been prepared in the same batch showed strong co-clustering. People with multiple sclerosis had a significantly lower normalized Chao1 diversity than controls did. Patients showed TRBV5-6, TRBV5-1 and TRBV20-1 among a few TRBV segments more frequent than in controls.

Every TCR beta cDNA library bore unique molecular identifiers. From around 1 to 10 million T cells, 400,000 to 650,000 cDNA molecules were obtained. TCRdb used MiXCR to reprocess the PCR reads, holding one entry per CDR3 protein. The profile covers 380,000 or so distinct CDR3 sequences, with about a third appearing a single time and about an eighth taken by the ten largest. Source material: blood. This sequence was found in a girl aged 10-17 years with multiple sclerosis. The chain combines TRBV3-1 with TRBJ2-7; 9 bases align to TRBD2. CDR3 in DNA: TGTGCCAGCAGCCAAGTTAGCGGGGGCCCCCTCGAGCAGTACTTC. It codes for CASSQVSGGPLEQYF.